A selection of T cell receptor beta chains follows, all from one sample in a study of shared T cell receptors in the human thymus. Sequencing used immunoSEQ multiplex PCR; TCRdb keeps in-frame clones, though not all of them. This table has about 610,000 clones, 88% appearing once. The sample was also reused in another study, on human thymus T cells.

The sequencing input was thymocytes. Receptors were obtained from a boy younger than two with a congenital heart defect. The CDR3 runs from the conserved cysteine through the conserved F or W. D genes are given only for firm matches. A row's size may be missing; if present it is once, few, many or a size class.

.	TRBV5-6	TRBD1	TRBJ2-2	CASSSRAGRGRSTGELFF	TGTGCCAGCAGCTCACGGGCCGGCAGGGGGCGCAGCACCGGGGAGCTGTTTTTT
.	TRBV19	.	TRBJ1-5	CASSILRQGLRNQPQHF	TGTGCCAGTAGTATTCTTCGGCAGGGCCTACGCAATCAGCCCCAGCATTTT
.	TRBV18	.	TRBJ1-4	CASSPPGQGINEKLFF	TGTGCCAGCTCGCCCCCAGGCCAGGGGATTAATGAAAAACTGTTTTTT
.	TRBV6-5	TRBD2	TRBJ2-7	CASSYKAGLAAYEQYF	TGTGCCAGCAGTTACAAAGCCGGACTAGCAGCCTACGAGCAGTACTTC
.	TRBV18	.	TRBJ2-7	CASSPGAYEQYF	TGTGCCAGCTCACCAGGAGCCTACGAGCAGTACTTC
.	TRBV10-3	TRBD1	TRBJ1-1	CAIRMTGAEAFF	TGTGCCATCAGGATGACAGGGGCTGAAGCTTTCTTT
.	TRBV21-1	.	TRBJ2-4	CASSKPGLAGVGKNIQYF	TGTGCCAGCAGCAAACCGGGACTAGCGGGAGTGGGCAAAAACATTCAGTACTTC
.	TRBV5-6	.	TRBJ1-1	CASSLVSPRGTEAFF	TGTGCCAGCAGCTTGGTCAGTCCTCGAGGGACTGAAGCTTTCTTT
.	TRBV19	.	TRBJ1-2	CASNVLAGTGYTF	TGTGCCAGTAATGTCCTGGCGGGGACTGGCTACACCTTC
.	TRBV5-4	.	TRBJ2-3	CASSLPGYSDTQYF	TGTGCCAGCAGCTTACCAGGGTATTCAGATACGCAGTATTTT
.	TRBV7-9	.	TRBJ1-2	CARPRLARGGYGYTF	TGTGCCAGGCCCCGGTTGGCGAGGGGGGGCTATGGCTACACCTTC
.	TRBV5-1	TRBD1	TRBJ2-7	CASSYGTGFYEQYF	TGCGCCAGCAGTTATGGGACAGGTTTCTACGAGCAGTACTTC
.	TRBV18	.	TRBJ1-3	CASSLEGTGNTIYF	TGTGCCAGCTCACTAGAGGGAACTGGAAACACCATATATTTT
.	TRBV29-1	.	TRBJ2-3	CSVPEALETDTQYF	TGCAGCGTCCCGGAGGCGCTGGAAACAGATACGCAGTATTTT
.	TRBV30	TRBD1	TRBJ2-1	CAWRAAGTGAPNEQFF	TGTGCCTGGAGGGCCGCCGGGACAGGGGCCCCGAATGAGCAGTTCTTC
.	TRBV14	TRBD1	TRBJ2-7	CASSQERTGLEQYF	TGTGCCAGCAGCCAAGAAAGGACAGGGCTCGAGCAGTACTTC
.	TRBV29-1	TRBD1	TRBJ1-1	CSGGDRVTEAFF	TGCAGCGGGGGGGACAGGGTTACTGAAGCTTTCTTT
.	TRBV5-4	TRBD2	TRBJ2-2	CASSPSSGGRANTGELFF	TGTGCCAGCAGCCCCTCCTCAGGCGGGAGGGCCAACACCGGGGAGCTGTTTTTT
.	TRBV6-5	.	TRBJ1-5	CASSLGRGTGQPQHF	TGTGCCAGCAGTTTGGGCAGGGGAACGGGACAGCCCCAGCATTTT
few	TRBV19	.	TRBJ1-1	CASSWGVMAFF	TGTGCCAGTAGTTGGGGGGTAATGGCTTTCTTT
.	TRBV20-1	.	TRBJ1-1	CSATPITEAFF	TGCAGTGCTACCCCTATCACTGAAGCTTTCTTT
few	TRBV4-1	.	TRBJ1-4	CASSQEQGGTNEKLFF	TGCGCCAGCAGCCAAGAGCAGGGTGGGACTAATGAAAAACTGTTTTTT